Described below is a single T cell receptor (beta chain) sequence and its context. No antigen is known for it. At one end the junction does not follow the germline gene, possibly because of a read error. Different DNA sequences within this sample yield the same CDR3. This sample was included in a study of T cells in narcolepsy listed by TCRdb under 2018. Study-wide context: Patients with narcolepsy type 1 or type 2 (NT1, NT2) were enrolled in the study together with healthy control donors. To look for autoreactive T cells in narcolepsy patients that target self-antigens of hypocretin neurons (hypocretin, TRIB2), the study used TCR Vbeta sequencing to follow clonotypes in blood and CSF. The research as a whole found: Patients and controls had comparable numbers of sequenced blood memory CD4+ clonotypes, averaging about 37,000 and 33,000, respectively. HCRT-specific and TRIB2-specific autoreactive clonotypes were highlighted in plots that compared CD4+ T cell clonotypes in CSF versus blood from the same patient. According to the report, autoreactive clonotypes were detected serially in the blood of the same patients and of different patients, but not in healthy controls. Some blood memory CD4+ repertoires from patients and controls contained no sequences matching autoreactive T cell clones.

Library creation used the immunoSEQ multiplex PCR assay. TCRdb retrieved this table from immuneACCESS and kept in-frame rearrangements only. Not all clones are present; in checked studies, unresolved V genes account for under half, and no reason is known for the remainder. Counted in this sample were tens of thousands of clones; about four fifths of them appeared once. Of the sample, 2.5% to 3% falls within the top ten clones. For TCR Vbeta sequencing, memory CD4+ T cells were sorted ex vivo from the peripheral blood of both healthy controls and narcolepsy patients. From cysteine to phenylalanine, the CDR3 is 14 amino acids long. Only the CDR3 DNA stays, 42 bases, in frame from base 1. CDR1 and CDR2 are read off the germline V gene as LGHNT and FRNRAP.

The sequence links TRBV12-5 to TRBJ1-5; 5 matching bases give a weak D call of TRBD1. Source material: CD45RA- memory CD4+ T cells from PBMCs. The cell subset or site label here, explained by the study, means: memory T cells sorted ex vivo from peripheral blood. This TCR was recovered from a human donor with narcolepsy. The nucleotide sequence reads TGTGCTAGTGCCCAGGGCCTGATAGAACAGCCCCAGCATTTC. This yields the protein CASAQGLIEQPQHF. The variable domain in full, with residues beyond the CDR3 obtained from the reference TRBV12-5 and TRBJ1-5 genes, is DARVTQTPRHKVTEMGQEVTMRCQPILGHNTVFWYRQTMMQGLELLAYFRNRAPLDDSGMPKDRFSAEMPDATLATLKIQPSEPRDSAVYFCASAQGLIEQPQHFGDGTRLSIL.